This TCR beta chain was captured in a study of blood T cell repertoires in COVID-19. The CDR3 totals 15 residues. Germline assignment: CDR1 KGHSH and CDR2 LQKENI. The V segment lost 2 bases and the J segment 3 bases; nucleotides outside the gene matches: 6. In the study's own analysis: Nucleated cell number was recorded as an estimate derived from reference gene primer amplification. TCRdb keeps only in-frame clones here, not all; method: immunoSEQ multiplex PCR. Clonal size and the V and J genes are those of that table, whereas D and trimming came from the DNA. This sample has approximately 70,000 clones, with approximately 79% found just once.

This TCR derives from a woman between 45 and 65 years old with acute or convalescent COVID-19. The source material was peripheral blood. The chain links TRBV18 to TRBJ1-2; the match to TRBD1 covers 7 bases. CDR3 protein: CASSPTQGVHYGYTF. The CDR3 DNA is TGTGCCAGCTCACCAACGCAGGGGGTACACTATGGCTACACCTTC.